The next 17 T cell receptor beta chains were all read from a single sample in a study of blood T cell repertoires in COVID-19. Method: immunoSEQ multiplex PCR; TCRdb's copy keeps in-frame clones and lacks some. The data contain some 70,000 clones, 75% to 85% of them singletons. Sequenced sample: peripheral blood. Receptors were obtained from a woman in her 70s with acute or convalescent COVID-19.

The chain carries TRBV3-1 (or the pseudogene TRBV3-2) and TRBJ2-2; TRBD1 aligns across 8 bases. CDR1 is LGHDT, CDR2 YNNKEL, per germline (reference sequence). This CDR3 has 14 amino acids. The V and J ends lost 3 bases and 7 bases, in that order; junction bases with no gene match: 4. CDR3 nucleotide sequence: TGTGCCAGCAGCCAGGCAGGGGGCCACGGGGAGCTGTTTTTT. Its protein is CASSQAGGHGELFF.

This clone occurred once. The CDR3 loop is CASSGPGLAGAGEQFF. The CDR3 coding sequence is TGTGCCAGCAGTGGTCCGGGACTAGCGGGAGCCGGTGAGCAGTTCTTC. The chain uses TRBV6-1 and TRBJ2-1; 14 bases agree with TRBD2. The CDR3 loop spans 16 amino acids. The ends lost 4 bases at V and 9 bases at J; junction bases unmatched: 8. Per the germline V gene, CDR1 is MNHNS and CDR2 is SASEGT.

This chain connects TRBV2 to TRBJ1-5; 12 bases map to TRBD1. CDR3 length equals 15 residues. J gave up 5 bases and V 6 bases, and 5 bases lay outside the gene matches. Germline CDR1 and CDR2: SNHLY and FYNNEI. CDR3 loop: CASRGTGGADQPQHF. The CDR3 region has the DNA TGTGCCAGCAGGGGGACAGGGGGCGCCGATCAGCCCCAGCATTTT.

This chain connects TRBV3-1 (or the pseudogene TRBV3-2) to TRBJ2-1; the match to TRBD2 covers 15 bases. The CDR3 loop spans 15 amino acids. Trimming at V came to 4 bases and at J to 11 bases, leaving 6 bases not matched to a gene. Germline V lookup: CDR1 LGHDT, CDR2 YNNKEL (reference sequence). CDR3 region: CASSRKGTSGGKQFF. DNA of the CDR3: TGTGCCAGCAGCCGAAAGGGGACTAGCGGGGGGAAGCAGTTCTTC.

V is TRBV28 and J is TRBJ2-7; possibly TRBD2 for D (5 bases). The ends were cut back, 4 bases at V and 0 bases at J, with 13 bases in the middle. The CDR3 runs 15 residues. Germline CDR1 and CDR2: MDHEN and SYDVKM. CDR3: CASSYPLGSSYEQYF. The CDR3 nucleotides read TGTGCCAGCAGTTACCCCCTTGGGAGCTCCTACGAGCAGTACTTC.

The CDR3 DNA follows: TGTGCCAGCAGCTTAGGTAACGGGAGGGGAGAGACCCAGTACTTC. Protein: CASSLGNGRGETQYF. V usage is TRBV11-2 and J usage is TRBJ2-5; 8 nucleotides line up with TRBD2. Germline CDR1 SGHAT, CDR2 FQNNGV. The CDR3 sequence is 15 residues long. The J segment lost 4 bases and the V segment lost 1 base, leaving 5 bases of the junction unmatched.

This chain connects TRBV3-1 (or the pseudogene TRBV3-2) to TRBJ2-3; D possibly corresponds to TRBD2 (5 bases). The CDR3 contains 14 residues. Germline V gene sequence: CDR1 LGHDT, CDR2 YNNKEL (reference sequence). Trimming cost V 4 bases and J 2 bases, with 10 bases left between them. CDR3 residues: CASSPSRATDTQYF. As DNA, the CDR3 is TGTGCCAGCAGCCCCTCGAGGGCCACAGATACGCAGTATTTT.

CDR3 protein: CAMQAGATLYEQYF. The DNA of the CDR3 is TGTGCCATGCAAGCGGGAGCAACATTATACGAGCAGTACTTC. This rearrangement joins TRBV2 to TRBJ2-7, with TRBD2 identical over 8 bases. V lost 10 bases and J lost 4; bases outside the gene matches: 12. The CDR3 has 14 residues. Per the germline V gene, CDR1 is SNHLY and CDR2 is FYNNEI.

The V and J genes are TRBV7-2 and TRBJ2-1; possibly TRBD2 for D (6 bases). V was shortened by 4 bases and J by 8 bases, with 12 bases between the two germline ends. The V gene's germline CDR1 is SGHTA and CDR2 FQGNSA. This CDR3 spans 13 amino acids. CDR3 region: CASSSSGVYEQFF. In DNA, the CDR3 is TGTGCCAGCAGCTCCTCGGGAGTCTATGAGCAGTTCTTC.

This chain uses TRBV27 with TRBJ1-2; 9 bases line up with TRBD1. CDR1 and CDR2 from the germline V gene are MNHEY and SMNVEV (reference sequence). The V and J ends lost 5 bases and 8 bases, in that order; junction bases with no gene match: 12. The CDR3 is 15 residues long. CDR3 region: CASSGGTGFNLGYTF. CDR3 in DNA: TGTGCCAGCAGTGGAGGGACAGGGTTCAATTTGGGCTACACCTTC.

This chain's CDR3 is CASRGRANEKLFF. The CDR3 bases are TGTGCCAGCAGGGGCAGGGCGAATGAAAAACTGTTTTTT. The chain carries TRBV6-5 and TRBJ1-4; D perhaps matches TRBD1 (5 bases). The germline V gene encodes CDR1 MNHEY and CDR2 SVGAGI. The CDR3 has 13 residues. V lost 6 bases and J lost 5, with 10 bases in between.

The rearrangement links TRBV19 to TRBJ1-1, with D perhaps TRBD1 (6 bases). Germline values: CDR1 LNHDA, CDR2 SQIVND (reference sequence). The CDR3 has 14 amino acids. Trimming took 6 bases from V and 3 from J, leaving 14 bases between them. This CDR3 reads CASSLQGLYTEAFF. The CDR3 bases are TGTGCCAGTAGCCTACAGGGCTTGTACACTGAAGCTTTCTTT.

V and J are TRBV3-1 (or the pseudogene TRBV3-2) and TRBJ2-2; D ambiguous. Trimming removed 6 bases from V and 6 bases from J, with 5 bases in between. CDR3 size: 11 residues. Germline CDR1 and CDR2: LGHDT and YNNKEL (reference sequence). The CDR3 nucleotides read TGTGCCAGCAGGACTGCCGGGGAGCTGTTTTTT. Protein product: CASRTAGELFF.

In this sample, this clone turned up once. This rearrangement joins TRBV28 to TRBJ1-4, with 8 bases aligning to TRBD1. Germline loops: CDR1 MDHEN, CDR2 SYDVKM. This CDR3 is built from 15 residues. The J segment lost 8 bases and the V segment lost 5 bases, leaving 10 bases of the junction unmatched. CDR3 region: CASSPGQVLGEKLFF. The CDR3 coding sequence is TGTGCCAGCAGTCCGGGACAGGTCCTGGGGGAAAAACTGTTTTTT.

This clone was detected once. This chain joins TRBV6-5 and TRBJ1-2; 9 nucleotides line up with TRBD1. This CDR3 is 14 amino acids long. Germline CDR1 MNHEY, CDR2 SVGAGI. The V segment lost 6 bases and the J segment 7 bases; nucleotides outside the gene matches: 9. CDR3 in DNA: TGTGCCAGCAGGCGGACAGGGGAATTAGGTGGCTACACCTTC. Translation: CASRRTGELGGYTF.

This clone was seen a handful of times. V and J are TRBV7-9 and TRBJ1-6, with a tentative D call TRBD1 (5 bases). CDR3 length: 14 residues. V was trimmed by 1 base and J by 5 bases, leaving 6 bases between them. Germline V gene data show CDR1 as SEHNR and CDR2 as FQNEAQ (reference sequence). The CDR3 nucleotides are TGTGCCAGCAGCTTAGAGACAGATAATTCACCCCTCCACTTT. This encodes CASSLETDNSPLHF.

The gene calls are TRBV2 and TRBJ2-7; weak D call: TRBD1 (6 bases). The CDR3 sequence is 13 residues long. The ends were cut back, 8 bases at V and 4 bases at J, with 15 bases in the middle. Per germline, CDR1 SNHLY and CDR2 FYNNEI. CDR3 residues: CASGRQVLYEQYF. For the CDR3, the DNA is TGTGCCAGCGGAAGACAGGTTTTGTACGAGCAGTACTTC.